This record looks at one T cell receptor beta chain sequence and its context. Its antigen remains unidentified. The data belong to a study of shared clonotypes between healthy human individuals. The overall study: Contributing individuals were a couple of females and a few males aged 18 to 49. Used for every donor were three CD4 naive, three CD4 memory, two CD8 naive and one CD8 memory plate.

Each subset's genomic DNA was split evenly across several immunoSEQ plates. TCRdb keeps only in-frame clones here, not all; method: immunoSEQ multiplex PCR. The sample records some 2,500,000 clones, approximately 94% being singletons. General study points: Estimated clonotype richness was generally higher in naive than memory subsets.

CDR3 length equals 14 residues. Germline V gene sequence: CDR1 MNHNS, CDR2 SASEGT. Trimming removed 9 bases from V and 7 bases from J; junction bases left unmatched: 13. The material sequenced was naive CD4+ T cells from PBMCs. Subset: CD45RA+ positively selected. This sequence was found in a man aged 18 to 29 in good health. Some clones in this sample may be carry-over from other donors' samples. The V and J genes are TRBV6-1 and TRBJ1-1; 8 nucleotides line up with TRBD1. Written as DNA, the CDR3 is TGTGCCAGTCTTATGACAGGGGCATCTTATGAAGCTTTCTTT. Its protein product is CASLMTGASYEAFF.